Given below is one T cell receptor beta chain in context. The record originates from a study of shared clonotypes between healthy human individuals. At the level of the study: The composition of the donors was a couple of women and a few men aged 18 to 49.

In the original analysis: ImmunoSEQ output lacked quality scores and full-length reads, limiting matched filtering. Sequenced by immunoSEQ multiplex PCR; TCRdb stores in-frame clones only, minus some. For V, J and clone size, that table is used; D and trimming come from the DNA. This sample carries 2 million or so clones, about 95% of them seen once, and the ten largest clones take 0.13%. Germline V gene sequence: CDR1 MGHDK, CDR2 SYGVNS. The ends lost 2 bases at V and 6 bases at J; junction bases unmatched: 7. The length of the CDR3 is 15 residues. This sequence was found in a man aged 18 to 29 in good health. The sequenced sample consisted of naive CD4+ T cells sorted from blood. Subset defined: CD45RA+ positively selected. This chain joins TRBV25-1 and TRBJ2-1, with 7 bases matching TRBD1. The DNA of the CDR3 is TGTGCCAGCAGTGAAGACAGGGTGTGGGGCAATGAGCAGTTCTTC. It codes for CASSEDRVWGNEQFF.